This TCR beta chain was retrieved from a study of shared T cell receptors in the human thymus. Here immunoSEQ multiplex PCR was the method, and the copy in TCRdb shows in-frame clones only, minus some. This repertoire shows some 660,000 clones, 80% to 90% found once; its top ten account for roughly 0.0089%. This sample also belongs to another study, concerning human thymus T cells.

The sequenced sample was thymocytes. The TCR was taken from a boy less than two years old with a congenital heart defect.

The CDR3 coding sequence is TGTGCCAGCAGCCCAGGACAGGGGGCCTATGGCTACACCTTC. Translation gives CASSPGQGAYGYTF. V usage is TRBV7-9 and J usage is TRBJ1-2; 11 bases are shared with TRBD1. The CDR3 runs 14 residues. J lost 4 bases, V lost 5 bases, and 3 bases had no gene match. Looked up from germline, CDR1 is SEHNR and CDR2 is FQNEAQ (reference sequence). Variable domain in full (rest from reference TRBV7-9 and TRBJ1-2): DTGVSQNPRHKITKRGQNVTFRCDPISEHNRLYWYRQTLGQGPEFLTYFQNEAQLEKSRLLSDRFSAERPKGSFSTLEIQRTEQGDSAMYLCASSPGQGAYGYTFGSGTRLTVV.